This TCR beta chain was obtained from a study of early T cells in non-severe SARS-CoV-2 infection. The sample holds many counts of this clonotype. CDR1 and CDR2 from the germline V gene are SGHNT and YYREEE (reference sequence). The V gene end was trimmed by 2 bases and the J gene end by 4 bases; junction bases not matched to a gene: 11. The CDR3 contains 17 residues. TCRdb reanalysed the 5' RACE reads using MiXCR and keeps one entry per CDR3 protein. The repertoire holds under 85,000 distinct CDR3 sequences, with roughly 13% as singletons. Sequenced sample: whole blood. The J gene is TRBJ2-3, the V gene TRBV5-4; 9 nucleotides line up with TRBD2. This TCR derives from an adult who was a healthcare worker with PCR-confirmed SARS-CoV-2 infection or an uninfected control (not recorded which). For the CDR3, the DNA is TGTGCCAGCAGCTTAGGAGTAGCGGGGGCTTCCTCAGATACGCAGTATTTT. Amino acids: CASSLGVAGASSDTQYF.